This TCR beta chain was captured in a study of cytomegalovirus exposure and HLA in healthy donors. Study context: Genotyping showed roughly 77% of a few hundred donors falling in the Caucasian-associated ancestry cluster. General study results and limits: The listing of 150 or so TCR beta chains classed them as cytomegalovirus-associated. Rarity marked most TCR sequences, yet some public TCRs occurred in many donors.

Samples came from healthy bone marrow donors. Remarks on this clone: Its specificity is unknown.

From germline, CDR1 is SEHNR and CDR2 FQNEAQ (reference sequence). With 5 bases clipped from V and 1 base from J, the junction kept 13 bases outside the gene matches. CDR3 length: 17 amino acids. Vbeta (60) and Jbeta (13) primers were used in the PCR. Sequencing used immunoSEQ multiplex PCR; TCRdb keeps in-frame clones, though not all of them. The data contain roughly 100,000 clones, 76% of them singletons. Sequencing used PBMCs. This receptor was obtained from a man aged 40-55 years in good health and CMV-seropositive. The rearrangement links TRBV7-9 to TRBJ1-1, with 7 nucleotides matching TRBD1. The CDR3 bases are TGTGCCAGCAGCCCCTACTCGGTCGGACAGGCGAACACTGAAGCTTTCTTT. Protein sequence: CASSPYSVGQANTEAFF.